The entry below gives a single TCR beta chain sequence along with its context. The data derive from a study of blood T cell repertoires in COVID-19. Methods used by the authors: Estimated nucleated cell counts came from reference gene primer amplification. Clones were read by immunoSEQ multiplex PCR, and TCRdb kept only the in-frame ones, dropping some. V, J and clone size are taken as reported in that table, and D and trimming were inferred from the DNA itself. This repertoire shows tens of thousands of clones, 65% to 90% found once; its top ten account for around 9.6%. What was sequenced was peripheral blood. The receptor was isolated from a human donor in a cohort sampled during active COVID-19.

The CDR3 region is CASRAGYDGYTF. In DNA, the CDR3 is TGCGCCAGCAGGGCAGGGTACGATGGCTACACCTTC. This chain connects TRBV5-1 to TRBJ1-2, with a tentative D call TRBD1 (5 bases). The germline gives CDR1 SGHRS, CDR2 YFSETQ. With 5 bases removed from V and 6 bases from J, the gap between germline ends came to 11 bases. This CDR3 region has 12 residues.